The entry below describes one T cell receptor beta chain. Antigen specificity is unknown. This sample is drawn from a study of beta chain features in type 1 diabetes. Study information: Examination of sorted cells across all samples involved 100 million or so cells. Notes on the study in general: Among patients with Type 1 diabetes, TCRB CDR3s were moderately but significantly shorter in every one of the four CD4+ subsets.

Trimming cost V 2 bases and J 5 bases, with 10 bases left between them. The CDR3 consists of 13 residues. CDR1 and CDR2 from the germline V gene are SGHRS and YFSETQ. TCRB transcripts that were expressed got sequenced, as all of the isolated RNA had been reverse transcribed. Reads from naive, central memory and regulatory T cell samples averaged around 3.7 million. Method: immunoSEQ multiplex PCR; TCRdb's copy keeps in-frame clones and lacks some. Of approximately 600,000 clones detected, 12% appear once; the ten largest clones hold more than 0.095%. The source of this sequence is a man younger than 45 with type 1 diabetes. The sample was naive CD4+ T cells from blood. The rearrangement joins TRBV5-1 to TRBJ1-2; D remains ambiguous. This CDR3 reads CASSLDGPYGYTF. The CDR3 DNA is TGCGCCAGCAGCTTAGACGGCCCGTATGGCTACACCTTC.